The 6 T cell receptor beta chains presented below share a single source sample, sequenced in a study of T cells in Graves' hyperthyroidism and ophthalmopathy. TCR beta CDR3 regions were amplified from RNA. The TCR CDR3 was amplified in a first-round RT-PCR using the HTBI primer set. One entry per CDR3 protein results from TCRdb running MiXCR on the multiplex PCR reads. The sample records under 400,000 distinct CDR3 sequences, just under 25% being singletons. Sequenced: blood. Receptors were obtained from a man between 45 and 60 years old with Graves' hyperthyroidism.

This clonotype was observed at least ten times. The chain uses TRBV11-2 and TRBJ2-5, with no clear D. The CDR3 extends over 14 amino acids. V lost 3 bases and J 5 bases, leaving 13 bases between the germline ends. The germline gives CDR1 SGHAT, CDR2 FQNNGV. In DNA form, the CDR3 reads TGTGCCAGCAGCTTCGACCGTGGCCAGGAGACCCAGTACTTC. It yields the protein CASSFDRGQETQYF.

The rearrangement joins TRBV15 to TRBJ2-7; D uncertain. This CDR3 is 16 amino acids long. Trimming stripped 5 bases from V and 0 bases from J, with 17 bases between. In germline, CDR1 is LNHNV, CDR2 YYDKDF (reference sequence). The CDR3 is CATSGQTRVASYEQYF. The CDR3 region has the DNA TGTGCCACCAGCGGCCAGACAAGGGTGGCCTCCTACGAGCAGTACTTC.

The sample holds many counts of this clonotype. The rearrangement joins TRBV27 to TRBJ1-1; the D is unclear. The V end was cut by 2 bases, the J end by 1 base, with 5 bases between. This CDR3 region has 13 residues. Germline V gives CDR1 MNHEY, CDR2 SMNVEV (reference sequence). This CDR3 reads CASSLIRNTEAFF. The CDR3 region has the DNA TGTGCCAGCAGTTTAATCCGGAACACTGAAGCTTTCTTT.

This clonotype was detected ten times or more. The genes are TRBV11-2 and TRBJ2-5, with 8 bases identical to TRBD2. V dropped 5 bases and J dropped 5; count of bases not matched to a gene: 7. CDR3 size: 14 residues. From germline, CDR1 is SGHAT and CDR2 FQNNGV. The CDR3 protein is CASSPIAGWETQYF. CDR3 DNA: TGTGCCAGCAGCCCTATAGCGGGATGGGAGACCCAGTACTTC.

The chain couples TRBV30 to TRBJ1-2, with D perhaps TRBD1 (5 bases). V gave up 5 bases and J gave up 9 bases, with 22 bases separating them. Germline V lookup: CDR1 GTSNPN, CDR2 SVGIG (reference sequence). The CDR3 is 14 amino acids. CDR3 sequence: CAWGRRGAHPSYTF. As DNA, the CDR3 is TGTGCCTGGGGTCGAAGGGGAGCTCACCCCAGCTACACCTTC. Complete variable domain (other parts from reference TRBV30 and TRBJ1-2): SQTIHQWPATLVQPVGSPLSLECTVEGTSNPNLYWYRQAAGRGLQLLFYSVGIGQISSEVPQNLSASRPQDRQFILSSKKLLLSDSGFYLCAWGRRGAHPSYTFGSGTRLTVV.

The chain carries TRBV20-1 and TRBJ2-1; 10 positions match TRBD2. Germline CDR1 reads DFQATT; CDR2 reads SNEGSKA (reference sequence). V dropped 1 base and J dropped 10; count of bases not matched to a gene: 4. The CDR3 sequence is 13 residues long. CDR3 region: CSARATSGTEQFF. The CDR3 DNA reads TGCAGTGCTAGAGCTACTAGCGGGACGGAGCAGTTCTTC.